This T cell receptor (beta chain) was retrieved from a study of blood T cell repertoires in COVID-19. Across the study: Spain, Italy and the United States supplied samples that represented acute and convalescent COVID-19. Sources were T cells, B-cell-depleted T cells, or PBMCs; the material itself was cDNA or gDNA.

Only in-frame clones appear in the TCRdb table, and some are missing; sequencing was by immunoSEQ multiplex PCR. The data contain 150,000 to 200,000 clones, around 84% of them singletons. V lost 5 bases and J lost 3; bases outside the gene matches: 5. From germline, CDR1 is LGHNA and CDR2 YSLEER. CDR3 length: 15 amino acids. Sequenced sample: peripheral blood. This sequence originates from a woman of 80 years or more with acute or convalescent COVID-19. The chain is built from TRBV4-3 and TRBJ2-1, with 9 bases identical to TRBD1. The CDR3 protein is CASSNRDRDYNEQFF. CDR3 nucleotide sequence: TGCGCCAGCAGCAACCGGGACAGGGACTACAATGAGCAGTTCTTC.